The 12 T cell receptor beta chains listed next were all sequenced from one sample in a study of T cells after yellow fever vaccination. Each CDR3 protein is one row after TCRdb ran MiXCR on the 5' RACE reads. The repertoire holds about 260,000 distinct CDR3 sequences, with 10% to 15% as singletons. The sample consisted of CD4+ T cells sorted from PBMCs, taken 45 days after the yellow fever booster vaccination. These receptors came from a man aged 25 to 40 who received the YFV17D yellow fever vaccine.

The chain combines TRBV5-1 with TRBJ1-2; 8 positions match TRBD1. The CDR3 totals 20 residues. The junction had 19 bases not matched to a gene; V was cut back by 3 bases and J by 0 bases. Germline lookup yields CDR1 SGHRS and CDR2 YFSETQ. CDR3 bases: TGCGCCAGCAGCTCGCAGGGGGCGACTAAGACCCAAGGATCTAACTATGGCTACACCTTC. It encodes CASSSQGATKTQGSNYGYTF.

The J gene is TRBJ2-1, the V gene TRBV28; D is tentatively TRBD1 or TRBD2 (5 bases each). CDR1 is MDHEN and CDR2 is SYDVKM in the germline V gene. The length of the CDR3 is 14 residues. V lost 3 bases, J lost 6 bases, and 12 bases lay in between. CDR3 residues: CASSLGTAVNEQFF. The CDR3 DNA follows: TGTGCCAGCAGTTTGGGGACCGCGGTCAATGAGCAGTTCTTC.

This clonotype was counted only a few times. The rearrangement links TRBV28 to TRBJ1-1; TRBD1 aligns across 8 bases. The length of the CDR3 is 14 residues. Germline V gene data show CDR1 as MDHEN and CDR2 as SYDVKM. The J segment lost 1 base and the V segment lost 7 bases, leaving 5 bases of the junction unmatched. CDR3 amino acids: CASMIGTGNTEAFF. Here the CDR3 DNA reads TGTGCCAGCATGATTGGGACAGGGAACACTGAAGCTTTCTTT.

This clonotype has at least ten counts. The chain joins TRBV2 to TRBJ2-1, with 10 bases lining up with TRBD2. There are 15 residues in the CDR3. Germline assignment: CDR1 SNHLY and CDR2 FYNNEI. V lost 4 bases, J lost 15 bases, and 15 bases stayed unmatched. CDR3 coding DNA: TGTGCCAGCAGTGCGGCTAGCGGGAGCCCTCTTCGTTCGTTCTTC. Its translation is CASSAASGSPLRSFF.

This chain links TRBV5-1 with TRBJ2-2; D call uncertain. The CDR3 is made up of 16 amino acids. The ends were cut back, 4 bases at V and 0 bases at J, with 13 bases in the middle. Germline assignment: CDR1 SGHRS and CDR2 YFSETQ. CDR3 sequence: CASSLTPFANTGELFF. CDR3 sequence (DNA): TGCGCCAGCAGCCTGACCCCCTTCGCGAACACCGGGGAGCTGTTTTTT.

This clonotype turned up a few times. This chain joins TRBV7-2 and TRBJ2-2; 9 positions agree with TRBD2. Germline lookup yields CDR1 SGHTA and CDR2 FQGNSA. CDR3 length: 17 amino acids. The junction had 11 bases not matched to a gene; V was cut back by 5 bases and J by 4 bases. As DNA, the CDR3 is TGTGCCAGCAGCACCACCTCAGCGGGAGGCGTCACCGGGGAGCTGTTTTTT. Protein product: CASSTTSAGGVTGELFF.

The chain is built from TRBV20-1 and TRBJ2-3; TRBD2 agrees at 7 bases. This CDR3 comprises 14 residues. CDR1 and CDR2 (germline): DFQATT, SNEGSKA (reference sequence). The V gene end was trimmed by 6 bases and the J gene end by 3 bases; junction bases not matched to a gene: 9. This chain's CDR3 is CSAGLGRGTDTQYF. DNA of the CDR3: TGCAGTGCCGGGTTAGGGCGGGGGACAGATACGCAGTATTTT.

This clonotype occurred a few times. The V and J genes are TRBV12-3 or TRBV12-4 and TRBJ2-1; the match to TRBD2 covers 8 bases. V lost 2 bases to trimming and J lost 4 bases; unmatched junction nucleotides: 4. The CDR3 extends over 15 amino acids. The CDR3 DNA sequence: TGTGCCAGCAGTTTAAAGACTAGCGCATACAATGAGCAGTTCTTC. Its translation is CASSLKTSAYNEQFF.

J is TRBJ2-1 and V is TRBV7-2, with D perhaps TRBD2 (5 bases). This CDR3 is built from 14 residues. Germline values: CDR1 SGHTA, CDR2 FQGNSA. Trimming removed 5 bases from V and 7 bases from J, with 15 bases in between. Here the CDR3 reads CASSAGVRANEQFF. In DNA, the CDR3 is TGTGCCAGCAGCGCGGGCGTGCGGGCAAATGAGCAGTTCTTC.

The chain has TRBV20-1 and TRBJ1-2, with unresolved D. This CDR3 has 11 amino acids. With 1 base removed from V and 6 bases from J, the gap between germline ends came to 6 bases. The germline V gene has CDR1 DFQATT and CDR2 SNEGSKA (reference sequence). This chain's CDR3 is CSARAPDGYTF. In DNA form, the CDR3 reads TGCAGTGCTAGAGCGCCGGATGGCTACACCTTC.

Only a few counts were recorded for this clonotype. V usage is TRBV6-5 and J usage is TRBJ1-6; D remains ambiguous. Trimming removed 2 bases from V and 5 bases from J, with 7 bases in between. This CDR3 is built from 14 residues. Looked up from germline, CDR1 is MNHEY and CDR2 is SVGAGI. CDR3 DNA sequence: TGTGCCAGCAGTTACGGCGGGAATAATTCACCCCTCCACTTT. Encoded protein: CASSYGGNNSPLHF.

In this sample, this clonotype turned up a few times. This CDR3 is CASSGGGGRGYTF. CDR3 nucleotides: TGTGCCAGCAGTGGGGGTGGAGGACGAGGCTACACCTTC. The V and J genes are TRBV25-1 and TRBJ1-2; D remains unclear. This CDR3 is built from 13 residues. V lost 4 bases and J lost 8, with 14 bases in between. CDR1 is MGHDK, CDR2 SYGVNS, per germline.